These 14 T cell receptor beta chains were sequenced from one sample in a study of blood T cell repertoires in COVID-19. Profiled with immunoSEQ multiplex PCR; TCRdb holds only in-frame clones, not every one. This table holds over 120,000 clones, about four fifths found once. The sequenced sample was peripheral blood. These receptors all come from a human donor in a cohort sampled during active COVID-19.

The chain's CDR3 is CASSLYLSGESSYEQYF. CDR3 in DNA: TGCGCCAGCAGCTTGTATCTTAGCGGGGAGAGCTCCTACGAGCAGTACTTC. J is TRBJ2-7 and V is TRBV5-1; 8 bases agree with TRBD2. Looked up from germline, CDR1 is SGHRS and CDR2 is YFSETQ. J lost 0 bases, V lost 1 base, and 9 bases had no gene match. The length of the CDR3 is 17 residues.

The chain employs TRBV2 and TRBJ1-4; D perhaps matches TRBD1 (6 bases). This CDR3 is built from 15 residues. Germline loops: CDR1 SNHLY, CDR2 FYNNEI. With 4 bases removed from V and 8 bases from J, the gap between germline ends came to 17 bases. For the CDR3, the DNA is TGTGCCAGCAGTGGGGGGCGCGACTCCGGCGAAAAACTGTTTTTT. Translation gives CASSGGRDSGEKLFF. Complete variable domain (other parts from reference TRBV2 and TRBJ1-4): EPEVTQTPSHQVTQMGQEVILRCVPISNHLYFYWYRQILGQKVEFLVSFYNNEISEKSEIFDDQFSVERPDGSNFTLKIRSTKLEDSAMYFCASSGGRDSGEKLFFGSGTQLSVL.

The rearrangement uses TRBV11-2 and TRBJ2-3; perhaps TRBD2 as D (7 bases). The CDR3 length is 18 residues. Trimming stripped 4 bases from V and 1 base from J, with 21 bases between. CDR1 and CDR2 from the germline V gene are SGHAT and FQNNGV. CDR3 region: CASSSNSWGGGGTDTQYF. CDR3 sequence (DNA): TGTGCCAGCAGCTCAAACTCTTGGGGAGGGGGTGGCACAGATACGCAGTATTTT.

The J gene is TRBJ1-2, the V gene TRBV27, with 10 bases lining up with TRBD1. Germline V gene lookup returns CDR1 MNHEY and CDR2 SMNVEV (reference sequence). The length of the CDR3 is 14 residues. The J segment lost 8 bases and the V segment lost 3 bases, leaving 6 bases of the junction unmatched. CDR3 sequence: CASSFHGTGEGYTF. DNA for the CDR3: TGTGCCAGCAGTTTTCACGGGACAGGGGAAGGCTACACCTTC.

The genes are TRBV27 and TRBJ2-3; 7 bases match TRBD2. V lost 6 bases, J lost 2 bases, and 11 bases stayed unmatched. Germline V CDR1 and CDR2: MNHEY, SMNVEV (reference sequence). The CDR3 has 16 amino acids. The CDR3 loop is CASSPRGRETTDTQYF. In DNA, the CDR3 is TGTGCCAGCAGCCCGCGAGGGAGGGAGACCACAGATACGCAGTATTTT.

The rearrangement links TRBV6-1 to TRBJ1-5; TRBD1 matches 12 bases. The ends lost 2 bases at V and 1 base at J; junction bases unmatched: 6. This CDR3 is built from 18 residues. CDR1 is MNHNS, CDR2 SASEGT, per germline. CDR3: CASSEKSGTGGSNQPQHF. The CDR3 DNA is TGTGCCAGCAGTGAAAAGTCCGGGACAGGGGGCAGCAATCAGCCCCAGCATTTT.

The CDR3 here is CASSQDRSTYEQYF. The CDR3 DNA follows: TGCGCCAGCAGCCAAGACCGGTCAACCTACGAGCAGTACTTC. V and J are TRBV4-3 and TRBJ2-7; D uncertain. V lost 0 bases and J 2 bases, leaving 8 bases between the germline ends. There are 14 residues in the CDR3. The germline gives CDR1 LGHNA, CDR2 YSLEER.

This chain uses TRBV3-1 (or the pseudogene TRBV3-2) with TRBJ1-2, with D perhaps matching TRBD1 (5 bases). V lost 4 bases and J 6 bases, leaving 12 bases between the germline ends. The V gene's germline CDR1 is LGHDT and CDR2 YNNKEL (reference sequence). This CDR3 comprises 13 residues. The CDR3 reads CASSRTRADGYTF. The CDR3, as DNA: TGTGCCAGCAGCCGCACCAGGGCGGATGGCTACACCTTC.

The chain joins TRBV7-8 to TRBJ2-7, with 7 bases aligning to TRBD2. This CDR3 has 16 residues. Germline V lookup: CDR1 SGHVS, CDR2 FQNEAQ. The J segment lost 3 bases and the V segment lost 2 bases, leaving 10 bases of the junction unmatched. The CDR3 coding sequence is TGTGCCAGCAGCTTATCTTCCAGCGGGATTCTCTACGAGCAGTACTTC. Amino acids: CASSLSSSGILYEQYF.

This clone has just one count. This rearrangement joins TRBV28 to TRBJ1-3; TRBD1 is a possible D gene (5 bases). Trimming pared 4 bases from V and 0 bases from J, leaving 13 bases between. There are 16 residues in the CDR3. Germline-derived CDR1 and CDR2 are MDHEN and SYDVKM. DNA for the CDR3: TGTGCCAGCAGTTCTGGGCGGGGGTACTCTGGAAACACCATATATTTT. Translated, it gives CASSSGRGYSGNTIYF.

The V and J genes are TRBV4-3 and TRBJ2-4, with TRBD1 matching over 8 bases. V lost 1 base and J lost 4; bases outside the gene matches: 9. Germline V CDR1 and CDR2: LGHNA, YSLEER. CDR3 length: 17 amino acids. The CDR3, as DNA: TGCGCCAGCAGCCAAGCCCGCGCAGGGGGCGGGAAAAACATTCAGTACTTC. This gives the protein CASSQARAGGGKNIQYF.

The CDR3 coding sequence is TGTGCCAGCAGCTTAACACCGGGAGATTCGGTTGAGCAGTACTTC. Translation: CASSLTPGDSVEQYF. This chain uses TRBV7-3 with TRBJ2-7; TRBD2 is a possible D gene (6 bases). The CDR3 runs 15 residues. Deletions cut 0 bases from V and 7 bases from J, with 16 bases between. CDR1 SGHTA and CDR2 FQGTGA come from the germline V gene.

The chain couples TRBV28 to TRBJ1-5; 10 bases are shared with TRBD1. The CDR3 length is 13 residues. In germline, CDR1 is MDHEN, CDR2 SYDVKM. The V and J ends lost 8 bases and 5 bases, in that order; junction bases with no gene match: 3. The CDR3 is CASGQGDHQPQHF. The DNA for the CDR3 is TGTGCCAGCGGACAGGGGGACCATCAGCCCCAGCATTTT.

The chain is built from TRBV15 and TRBJ1-5; D is perhaps TRBD1 (5 bases). The V and J ends lost 5 bases and 4 bases respectively, with 9 bases between them. CDR1 is LNHNV, CDR2 YYDKDF, per germline (reference sequence). This CDR3 contains 13 residues. DNA of the CDR3: TGTGCCACCAGCGGAAACAGGAATCAGCCCCAGCATTTT. As protein: CATSGNRNQPQHF.